The TCR beta chain under discussion was sequenced for a study of T-cell reconstitution after alpha-beta-depleted transplantation in children. Preparation of the TCRbeta library involved a method that used unique molecular identifiers. MiXCR, applied by TCRdb to the PCR reads, yields one record per CDR3 protein. The table has about 230,000 distinct CDR3 sequences, around 9.6% seen once. V shed 5 bases and J 1 base; nucleotides not matched to a gene: 13. Germline CDR1 SGHKS, CDR2 YYEKEE (reference sequence). This CDR3 region has 18 residues. This clonotype originated in a human donor who donated a stem cell graft to a child with acute lymphoblastic leukemia. The source material was PBMCs from the stem cell graft donor, sampled from the stem cell graft. The V call is TRBV5-5, the J call TRBJ2-1, with 9 bases matching TRBD1. The CDR3 DNA reads as TGTGCCAGCAGTAAGGTATTCCGGGACAGGGTATCCTACAATGAGCAGTTCTTC. It translates to CASSKVFRDRVSYNEQFF.